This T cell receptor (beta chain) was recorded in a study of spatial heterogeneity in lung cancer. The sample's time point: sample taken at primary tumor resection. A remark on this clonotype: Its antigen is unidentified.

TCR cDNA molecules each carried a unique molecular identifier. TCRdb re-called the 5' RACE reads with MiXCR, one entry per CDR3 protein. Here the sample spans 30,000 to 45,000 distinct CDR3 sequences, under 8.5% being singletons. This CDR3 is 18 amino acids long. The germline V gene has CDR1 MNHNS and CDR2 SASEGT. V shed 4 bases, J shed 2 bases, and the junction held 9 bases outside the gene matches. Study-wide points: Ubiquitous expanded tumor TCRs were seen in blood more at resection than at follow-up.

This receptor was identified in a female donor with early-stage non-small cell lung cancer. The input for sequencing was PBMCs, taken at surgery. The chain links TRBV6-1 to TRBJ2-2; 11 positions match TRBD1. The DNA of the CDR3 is TGTGCCAGCAGTGTATGGACAGGGGGCGCGGGAAACACCGGGGAGCTGTTTTTT. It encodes CASSVWTGGAGNTGELFF.